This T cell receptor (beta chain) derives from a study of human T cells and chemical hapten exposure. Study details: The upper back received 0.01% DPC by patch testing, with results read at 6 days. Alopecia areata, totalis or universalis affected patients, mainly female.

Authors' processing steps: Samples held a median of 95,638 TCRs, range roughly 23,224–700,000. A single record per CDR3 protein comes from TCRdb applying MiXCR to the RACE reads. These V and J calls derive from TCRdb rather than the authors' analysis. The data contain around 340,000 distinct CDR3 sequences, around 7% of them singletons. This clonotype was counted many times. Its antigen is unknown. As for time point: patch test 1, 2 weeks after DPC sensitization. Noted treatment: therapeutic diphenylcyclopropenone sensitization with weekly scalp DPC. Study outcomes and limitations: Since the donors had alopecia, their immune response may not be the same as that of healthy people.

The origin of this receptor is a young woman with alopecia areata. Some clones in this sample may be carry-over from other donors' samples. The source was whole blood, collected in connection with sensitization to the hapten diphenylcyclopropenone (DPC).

Here the CDR3 reads CASSQRNEQYF. DNA of the CDR3: TGTGCCAGCAGTCAACGGAACGAGCAGTACTTC. This chain uses TRBV7-2 with TRBJ2-7; D uncertain. Germline loops: CDR1 SGHTA, CDR2 FQGNSA. The germline V and J ends were trimmed by 6 bases and 5 bases, with 8 bases remaining between them. The CDR3 is made up of 11 amino acids.